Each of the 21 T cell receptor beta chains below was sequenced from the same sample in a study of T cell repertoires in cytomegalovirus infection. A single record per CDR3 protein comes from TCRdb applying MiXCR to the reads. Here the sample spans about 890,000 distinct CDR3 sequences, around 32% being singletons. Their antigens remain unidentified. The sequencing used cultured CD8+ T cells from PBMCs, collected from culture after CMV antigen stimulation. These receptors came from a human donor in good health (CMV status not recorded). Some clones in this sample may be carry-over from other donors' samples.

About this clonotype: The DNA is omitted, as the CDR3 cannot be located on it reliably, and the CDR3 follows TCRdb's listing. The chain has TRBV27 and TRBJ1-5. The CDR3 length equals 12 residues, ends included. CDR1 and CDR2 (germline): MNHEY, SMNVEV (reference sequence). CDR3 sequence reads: CASSLVMGPQHF.

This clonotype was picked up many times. The DNA of the CDR3 is TGTGCCAGCAGCCCACGAGTGGTGAGCTCCTATAATTCACCCCTCCACTTT. Its translation: CASSPRVVSSYNSPLHF. This chain links TRBV9 with TRBJ1-6, with unresolved D. The ends were cut back, 4 bases at V and 0 bases at J, with 14 bases in the middle. The CDR3 spans 17 residues. Per the germline V gene, CDR1 is SGDLS and CDR2 is YYNGEE.

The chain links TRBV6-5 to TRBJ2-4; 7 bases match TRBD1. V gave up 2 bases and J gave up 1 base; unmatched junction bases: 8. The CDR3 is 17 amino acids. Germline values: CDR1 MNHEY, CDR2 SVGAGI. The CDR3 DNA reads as TGTGCCAGCAGTTACACTCCACCGGACAGGGCCAAAAACATTCAGTACTTC. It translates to CASSYTPPDRAKNIQYF.

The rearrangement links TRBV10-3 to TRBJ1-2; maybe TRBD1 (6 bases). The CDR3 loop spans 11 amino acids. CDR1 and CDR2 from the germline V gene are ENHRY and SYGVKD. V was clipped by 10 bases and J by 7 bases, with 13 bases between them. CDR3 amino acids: CATPAGAGYTF. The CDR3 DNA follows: TGTGCCACCCCGGCAGGGGCTGGCTACACCTTC.

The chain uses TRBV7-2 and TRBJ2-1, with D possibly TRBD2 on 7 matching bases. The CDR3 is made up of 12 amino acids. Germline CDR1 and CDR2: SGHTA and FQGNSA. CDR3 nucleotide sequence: TGTGCTAAGGGGGGGGGGGAAAATGAGCAGTTCTTC. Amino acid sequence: CAKGGGENEQFF.

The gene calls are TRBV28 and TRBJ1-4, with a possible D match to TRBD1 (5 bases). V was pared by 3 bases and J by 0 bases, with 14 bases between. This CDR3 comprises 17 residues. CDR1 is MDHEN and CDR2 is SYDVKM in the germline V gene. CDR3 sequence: CASSFPTDSTTNEKLFF. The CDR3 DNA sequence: TGTGCCAGCAGTTTTCCGACAGACTCCACAACTAATGAAAAACTGTTTTTT.

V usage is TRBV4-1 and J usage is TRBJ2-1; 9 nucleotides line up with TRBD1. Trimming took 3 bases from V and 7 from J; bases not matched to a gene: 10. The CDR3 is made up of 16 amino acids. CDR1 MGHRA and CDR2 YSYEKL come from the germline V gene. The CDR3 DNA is TGCGCCAGCAGCCATCCTCGACAGGGGGGTGGAAATGAGCAGTTCTTC. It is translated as CASSHPRQGGGNEQFF.

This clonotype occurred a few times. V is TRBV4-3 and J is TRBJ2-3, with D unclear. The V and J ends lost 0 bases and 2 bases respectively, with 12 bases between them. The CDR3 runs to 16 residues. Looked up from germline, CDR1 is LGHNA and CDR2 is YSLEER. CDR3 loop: CASSQDSASLTDTQYF. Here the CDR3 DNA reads TGCGCCAGCAGCCAAGATTCGGCATCTCTCACAGATACGCAGTATTTT.

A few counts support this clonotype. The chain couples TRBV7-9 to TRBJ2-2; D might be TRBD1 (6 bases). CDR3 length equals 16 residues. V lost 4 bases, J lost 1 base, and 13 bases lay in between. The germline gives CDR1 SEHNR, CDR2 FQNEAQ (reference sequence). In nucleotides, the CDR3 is TGTGCCAGCAGCTCCCCCCAGGGGCGGAACACCGGGGAGCTGTTTTTT. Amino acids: CASSSPQGRNTGELFF.

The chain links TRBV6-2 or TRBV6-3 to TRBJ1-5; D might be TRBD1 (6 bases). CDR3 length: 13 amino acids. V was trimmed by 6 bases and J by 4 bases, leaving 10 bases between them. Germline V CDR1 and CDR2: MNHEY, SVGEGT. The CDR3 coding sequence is TGTGCCAGCAGAAGGACAGAGAATCAGCCCCAGCATTTT. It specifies CASRRTENQPQHF.

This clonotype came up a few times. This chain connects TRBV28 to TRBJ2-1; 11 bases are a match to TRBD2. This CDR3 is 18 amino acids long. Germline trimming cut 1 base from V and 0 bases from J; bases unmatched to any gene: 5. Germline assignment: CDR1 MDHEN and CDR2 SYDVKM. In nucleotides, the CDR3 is TGTGCCAGCAGTTTATCATTAGCGGGGGGGCCCTCCTACAATGAGCAGTTCTTC. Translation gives CASSLSLAGGPSYNEQFF.

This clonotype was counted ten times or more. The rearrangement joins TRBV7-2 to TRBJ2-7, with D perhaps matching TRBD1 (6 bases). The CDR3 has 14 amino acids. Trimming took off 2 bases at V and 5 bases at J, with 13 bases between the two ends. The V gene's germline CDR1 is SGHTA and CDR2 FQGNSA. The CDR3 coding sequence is TGTGCCAGCAGCTTAAAACAGGGTTGGAACGAGCAGTACGTC. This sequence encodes CASSLKQGWNEQYV.

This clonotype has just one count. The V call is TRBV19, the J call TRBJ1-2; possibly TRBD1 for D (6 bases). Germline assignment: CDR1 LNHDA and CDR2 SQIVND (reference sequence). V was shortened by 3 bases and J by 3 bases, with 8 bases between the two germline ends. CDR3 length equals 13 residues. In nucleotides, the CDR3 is TGTGCCAGTAGTATCCAGGGGCACTATGGCTACACCTTC. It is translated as CASSIQGHYGYTF.

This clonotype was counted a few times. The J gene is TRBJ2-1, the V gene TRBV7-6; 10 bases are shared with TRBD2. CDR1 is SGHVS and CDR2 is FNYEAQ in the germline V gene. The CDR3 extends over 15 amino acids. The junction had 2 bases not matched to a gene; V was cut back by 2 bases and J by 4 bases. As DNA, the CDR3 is TGTGCCAGCAGCTTAACTAGCGGGATTTACAATGAGCAGTTCTTC. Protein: CASSLTSGIYNEQFF.

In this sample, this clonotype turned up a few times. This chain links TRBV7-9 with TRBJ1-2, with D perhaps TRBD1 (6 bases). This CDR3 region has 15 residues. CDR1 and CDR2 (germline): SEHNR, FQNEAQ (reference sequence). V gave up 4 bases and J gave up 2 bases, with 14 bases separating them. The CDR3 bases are TGTGCCAGCAGCTCCTGGGTACAGGGAAACTATGGCTACACCTTC. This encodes CASSSWVQGNYGYTF.

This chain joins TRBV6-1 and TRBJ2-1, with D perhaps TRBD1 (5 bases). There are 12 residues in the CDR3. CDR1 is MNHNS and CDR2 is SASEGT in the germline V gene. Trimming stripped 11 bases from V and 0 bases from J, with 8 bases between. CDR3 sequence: CAVGLSYNEQFF. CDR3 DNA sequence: TGTGCCGTGGGGCTCTCCTACAATGAGCAGTTCTTC.

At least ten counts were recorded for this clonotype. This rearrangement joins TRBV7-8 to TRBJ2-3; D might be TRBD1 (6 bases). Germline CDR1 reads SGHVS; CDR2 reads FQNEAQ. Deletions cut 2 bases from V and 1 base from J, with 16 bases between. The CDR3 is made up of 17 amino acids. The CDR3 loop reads CASSLWDIDLGTDTQYF. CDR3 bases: TGTGCCAGCAGCTTATGGGACATTGATTTGGGCACAGATACGCAGTATTTT.

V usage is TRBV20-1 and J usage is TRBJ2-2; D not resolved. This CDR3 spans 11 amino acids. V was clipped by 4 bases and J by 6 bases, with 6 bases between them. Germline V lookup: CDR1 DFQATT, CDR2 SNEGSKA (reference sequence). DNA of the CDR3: TGCAGTGCTAATTCACCCGGGGAGCTGTTTTTT. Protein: CSANSPGELFF.

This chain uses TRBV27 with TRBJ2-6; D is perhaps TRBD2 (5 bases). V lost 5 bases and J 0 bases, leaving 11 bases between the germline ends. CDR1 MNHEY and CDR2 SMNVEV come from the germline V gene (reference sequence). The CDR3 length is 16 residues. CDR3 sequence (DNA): TGTGCCAGCAGTGTCGGGGTGGGCTCTGGGGCCAACGTCCTGACTTTC. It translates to CASSVGVGSGANVLTF.

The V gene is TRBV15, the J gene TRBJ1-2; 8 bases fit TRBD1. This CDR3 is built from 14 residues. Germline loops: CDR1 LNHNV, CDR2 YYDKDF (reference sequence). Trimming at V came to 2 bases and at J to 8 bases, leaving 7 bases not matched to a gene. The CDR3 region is CATSRTDRVEGYTF. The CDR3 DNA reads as TGTGCCACCAGCAGAACGGACAGGGTAGAGGGCTACACCTTC.

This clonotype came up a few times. The CDR3 loop is CASSYSMPLGGYTEAFF. The CDR3 DNA reads as TGTGCCAGCAGTTACTCGATGCCCCTCGGGGGTTATACTGAAGCTTTCTTT. V is TRBV6-6 and J is TRBJ1-1, with a tentative D call TRBD1 (5 bases). The germline V and J ends were trimmed by 0 bases and 5 bases, with 19 bases remaining between them. The CDR3 runs 17 residues. CDR1 is MNHNY and CDR2 is SVGAGI in the germline V gene (reference sequence).